These 27 T cell receptor beta chains originate from one sample sequenced in a study of T cell responses to AZD1222 COVID-19 vaccine. Measured with immunoSEQ multiplex PCR; TCRdb has only the in-frame clones, and not every one. The table records 84,000 or so clones, 80% to 90% of them present only once. Sequencing used peripheral blood, obtained on day 0 of AZD1222 vaccination. These receptors were collected from an adult in good health.

A few counts support this clone. The V call is TRBV7-8, the J call TRBJ1-2, with TRBD1 as a possible D gene (6 bases). CDR3 length: 14 amino acids. V lost 5 bases, J lost 8 bases, and 18 bases lay in between. CDR1 is SGHVS and CDR2 is FQNEAQ in the germline V gene. This CDR3 reads CASSLGGQRRGYTF. The DNA for the CDR3 is TGTGCCAGCAGCCTAGGGGGTCAAAGGCGGGGCTACACCTTC.

This chain links TRBV2 with TRBJ2-5; D is perhaps TRBD1 or TRBD2 (5 bases each). V lost 6 bases and J lost 4, with 12 bases in between. This CDR3 is built from 13 residues. The V gene's germline CDR1 is SNHLY and CDR2 FYNNEI. The CDR3 is CASRKGTPETQYF. The CDR3 DNA sequence: TGTGCCAGCAGAAAGGGGACCCCAGAGACCCAGTACTTC.

This clone occurred once. The chain links TRBV5-6 to TRBJ2-1; tentatively, D is TRBD1 or TRBD2 (5 bases each). Germline V gene data show CDR1 as SGHDT and CDR2 as YYEEEE. V shed 4 bases and J shed 0 bases, with 11 bases lying between them. The CDR3 sequence is 15 residues long. CDR3 residues: CASSRDESSYNEQFF. As DNA, the CDR3 is TGTGCCAGCAGCCGGGACGAGAGCTCCTACAATGAGCAGTTCTTC.

The chain links TRBV2 to TRBJ1-5; D is perhaps TRBD1 (5 bases). Trimming left V 4 bases short and J 4 bases short, with 11 bases between. The germline gives CDR1 SNHLY, CDR2 FYNNEI. CDR3 length: 14 residues. DNA for the CDR3: TGTGCCAGCAGTGTGGCAGGGCGTAATCAGCCCCAGCATTTT. Translated: CASSVAGRNQPQHF. Variable domain in full (rest from reference TRBV2 and TRBJ1-5): EPEVTQTPSHQVTQMGQEVILRCVPISNHLYFYWYRQILGQKVEFLVSFYNNEISEKSEIFDDQFSVERPDGSNFTLKIRSTKLEDSAMYFCASSVAGRNQPQHFGDGTRLSIL.

This clone was observed a single time. Because it lacks the conserved phenylalanine or tryptophan at the end, this CDR3 is likely a read error. The limits of the CDR3 on the DNA are not certain, so only TCRdb's listed CDR3 is given. CDR3 sequence reads: CASSRGRGIPPVGA. The chain is built from TRBV5-6 and TRBJ1-1. From its first to its last residue, the CDR3 has 14 amino acids. Germline CDR1 SGHDT, CDR2 YYEEEE.

The V and J genes are TRBV25-1 and TRBJ2-5, with 11 bases identical to TRBD2. The ends lost 1 base at V and 4 bases at J; junction bases unmatched: 2. The CDR3 covers 15 residues. Germline V gene data show CDR1 as MGHDK and CDR2 as SYGVNS. In DNA form, the CDR3 reads TGTGCCAGCAGTGAATTAGCGGGAGGGAGAGAGACCCAGTACTTC. Translating gives CASSELAGGRETQYF.

The V call is TRBV3-1 (or the pseudogene TRBV3-2), the J call TRBJ1-6; D uncertain. Germline V CDR1 and CDR2: LGHDT, YNNKEL (reference sequence). V gave up 0 bases and J gave up 8 bases, with 11 bases separating them. CDR3 length: 15 residues. CDR3 DNA: TGTGCCAGCAGCCAAGAGCCGGGAAGAGATTCACCCCTCCACTTT. Translated, it gives CASSQEPGRDSPLHF.

CDR3 in DNA: TGTGCCAGCAGCGCCTTGACGGGGGGGAATTCACCCCTCCACTTT. Translating gives CASSALTGGNSPLHF. The chain has TRBV11-2 and TRBJ1-6, with D perhaps TRBD1 (5 bases). Germline-derived CDR1 and CDR2 are SGHAT and FQNNGV. The V and J ends lost 5 bases and 7 bases respectively, with 15 bases between them. CDR3 length: 15 residues.

The chain recombines TRBV5-5 with TRBJ1-6; a weak D match, TRBD1 (6 bases). The CDR3 sequence is 14 residues long. V dropped 10 bases and J dropped 3 bases, with 14 bases sitting between them. In germline, CDR1 is SGHKS, CDR2 YYEKEE (reference sequence). This CDR3 reads CASGAGLYNSPLHF. In DNA, the CDR3 is TGTGCCTCAGGGGCAGGGCTCTATAATTCACCCCTCCACTTT.

Worth noting for this clone: Germline and junction disagree at one end, which may indicate a read error. The CDR3 DNA is TGTGCCAGCAGTGATTTTAGCTATCAGCCCCAGCATTTT. Its protein product is CASSDFSYQPQHF. The chain links TRBV2 to TRBJ1-5; D is unresolved. CDR3 length equals 13 residues. The germline CDR1 and CDR2 sequences are SNHLY and FYNNEI.

V gene TRBV19 combines with J gene TRBJ1-2, with a tentative D call TRBD1 (5 bases). V dropped 3 bases and J dropped 0 bases, with 14 bases sitting between them. This CDR3 contains 16 residues. Germline V gene data show CDR1 as LNHDA and CDR2 as SQIVND (reference sequence). The CDR3 DNA sequence: TGTGCCAGTAGTATGTTAGCAGGGCCCGCTAACTATGGCTACACCTTC. Protein sequence: CASSMLAGPANYGYTF.

V gene TRBV19 combines with J gene TRBJ2-1; possibly TRBD2 for D (5 bases). Deletions cut 1 base from V and 7 bases from J, with 11 bases between. The CDR3 is 14 amino acids. The germline V gene has CDR1 LNHDA and CDR2 SQIVND (reference sequence). The chain's CDR3 is CASSIGVGVNEQFF. Here the CDR3 DNA reads TGTGCCAGTAGTATAGGGGTGGGAGTGAATGAGCAGTTCTTC.

The V call is TRBV20-1, the J call TRBJ2-5; 8 nucleotides match TRBD2. The CDR3 contains 13 residues. Germline V gene lookup returns CDR1 DFQATT and CDR2 SNEGSKA (reference sequence). Trimming at V came to 3 bases and at J to 4 bases, leaving 4 bases not matched to a gene. The CDR3 sequence is CSASAGGGETQYF. The CDR3 nucleotides read TGCAGTGCTAGTGCGGGAGGTGGAGAGACCCAGTACTTC.

The CDR3 is CASSRTGSNQPQHF. The CDR3 bases are TGTGCCAGCAGCCGGACAGGGAGCAATCAGCCCCAGCATTTT. The chain combines TRBV6-5 with TRBJ1-5; 8 bases are shared with TRBD1. This CDR3 is 14 amino acids long. Germline CDR1 reads MNHEY; CDR2 reads SVGAGI. Trimming took 6 bases from V and 1 from J; bases not matched to a gene: 2.

This chain links TRBV10-1 with TRBJ1-1; D might be TRBD1 (5 bases). The CDR3 length is 14 residues. With 4 bases removed from V and 0 bases from J, the gap between germline ends came to 9 bases. CDR1 and CDR2 (germline): WNHNN, SYGVQD (reference sequence). The CDR3 region is CASSASGVNTEAFF. DNA for the CDR3: TGCGCCAGCAGTGCGTCGGGGGTGAACACTGAAGCTTTCTTT.

This chain links TRBV7-2 with TRBJ2-2, with D unresolved. CDR3 length equals 13 residues. Deletions cut 5 bases from V and 4 bases from J, with 8 bases between. The germline CDR1 and CDR2 sequences are SGHTA and FQGNSA. In DNA form, the CDR3 reads TGTGCCAGCAGCCTCGGTTCCACCGGGGAGCTGTTTTTT. The encoded protein is CASSLGSTGELFF. Together with reference TRBV7-2 and TRBJ2-2, the CDR3 gives the full variable domain: GAGVSQSPSNKVTEKGKDVELRCDPISGHTALYWYRQSLGQGLEFLIYFQGNSAPDKSGLPSDRFSAERTGGSVSTLTIQRTQQEDSAVYLCASSLGSTGELFFGEGSRLTVL.

The genes are TRBV2 and TRBJ2-7; 10 nucleotides match TRBD1. This CDR3 has 10 amino acids. J gave up 11 bases and V 6 bases, and 1 base lay outside the gene matches. In germline, CDR1 is SNHLY, CDR2 FYNNEI. CDR3 in amino acids: CASSGTGEYF. CDR3 nucleotides: TGTGCCAGCAGCGGGACAGGGGAGTACTTC.

This chain joins TRBV18 and TRBJ1-1; TRBD1 aligns across 7 bases. Trimming removed 5 bases from V and 0 bases from J; junction bases left unmatched: 3. The length of the CDR3 is 14 residues. CDR1 and CDR2 (germline): KGHSH, LQKENI. The CDR3 DNA reads as TGTGCCAGCTCAAGGACAGGCATGAACACTGAAGCTTTCTTT. It specifies CASSRTGMNTEAFF.

The genes are TRBV7-2 and TRBJ2-7; D not resolved. With 11 bases removed from V and 1 base from J, the gap between germline ends came to 18 bases. Germline values: CDR1 SGHTA, CDR2 FQGNSA. The CDR3 totals 14 residues. The CDR3 spells CACESVPGSYEQYF. The CDR3 nucleotides are TGTGCCTGTGAGAGCGTGCCCGGTTCCTACGAGCAGTACTTC.

In its sample, this clone was seen a few times. This sequence joins TRBV14 and TRBJ2-7; 12 bases are a match to TRBD2. The V gene end was trimmed by 1 base and the J gene end by 5 bases; junction bases not matched to a gene: 3. The CDR3 length is 15 residues. Germline assignment: CDR1 SGHDN and CDR2 FVKESK. The CDR3 DNA reads as TGTGCCAGCAGCCAAGCTAGCGGGAGGGGTAACGAGCAGTACTTC. Translation gives CASSQASGRGNEQYF.

The chain combines TRBV29-1 with TRBJ2-1; D unresolved. The CDR3 loop spans 13 amino acids. Germline CDR1 reads SQVTM; CDR2 reads ANQGSEA. Trimming cost V 6 bases and J 1 base, with 10 bases left between them. In DNA form, the CDR3 reads TGCAGCGTCCCACAGCGATCCTACAATGAGCAGTTCTTC. This encodes CSVPQRSYNEQFF.

V usage is TRBV11-2 and J usage is TRBJ1-1, with a possible D match to TRBD1 (5 bases). Germline lookup yields CDR1 SGHAT and CDR2 FQNNGV. The CDR3 runs 13 residues. V dropped 5 bases and J dropped 7 bases, with 14 bases sitting between them. The CDR3 spells CASSPRTGGEAFF. The DNA for the CDR3 is TGTGCCAGCAGCCCGAGAACCGGGGGTGAAGCTTTCTTT.

The chain links TRBV28 to TRBJ2-2; D not resolved. V was shortened by 5 bases and J by 3 bases, with 7 bases between the two germline ends. This CDR3 is 13 amino acids long. Germline V gives CDR1 MDHEN, CDR2 SYDVKM. CDR3 sequence: CASSTPHTGELFF. DNA of the CDR3: TGTGCCAGCAGTACGCCGCACACCGGGGAGCTGTTTTTT. Supplemented by reference TRBV28 and TRBJ2-2, the full variable domain reads DVKVTQSSRYLVKRTGEKVFLECVQDMDHENMFWYRQDPGLGLRLIYFSYDVKMKEKGDIPEGYSVSREKKERFSLILESASTNQTSMYLCASSTPHTGELFFGEGSRLTVL.

In its sample, this clone was seen once. V and J are TRBV7-9 and TRBJ2-1; D is undetermined. Germline assignment: CDR1 SEHNR and CDR2 FQNEAQ (reference sequence). This CDR3 contains 15 residues. The V and J ends lost 0 bases and 2 bases respectively, with 8 bases between them. This CDR3 reads CASSLAIRTYNEQFF. Here the CDR3 DNA reads TGTGCCAGCAGCTTAGCAATCCGGACCTACAATGAGCAGTTCTTC.

The genes are TRBV14 and TRBJ2-3; TRBD2 agrees at 10 bases. Germline trimming cut 6 bases from V and 0 bases from J; bases unmatched to any gene: 6. The CDR3 contains 16 residues. Per germline, CDR1 SGHDN and CDR2 FVKESK. The CDR3 DNA reads as TGTGCCAGCAGGCGGACTAGCGGCTCTAGCACAGATACGCAGTATTTT. Its protein is CASRRTSGSSTDTQYF.

The chain uses TRBV28 and TRBJ1-1; D is unresolved. V was cut by 1 base and J by 11 bases, with 20 bases left in between. CDR3 length: 15 residues. In germline, CDR1 is MDHEN, CDR2 SYDVKM. CDR3 protein: CASSLSIWAARGAFF. DNA for the CDR3: TGTGCCAGCAGTTTATCTATCTGGGCCGCCCGAGGGGCTTTCTTT.

The chain links TRBV28 to TRBJ1-3, with TRBD1 as a possible D gene (5 bases). V was pared by 4 bases and J by 5 bases, with 9 bases between. Per germline, CDR1 MDHEN and CDR2 SYDVKM. The CDR3 sequence is 13 residues long. Here the CDR3 DNA reads TGTGCCAGCAGTTGGGGGTCCCGAAACACCATATATTTT. Protein product: CASSWGSRNTIYF.